This passage covers 30 T cell receptor beta chains from one sample sequenced in a study of PD-L1 blockade in urothelial cancer. Here immunoSEQ multiplex PCR was the method, and the copy in TCRdb shows in-frame clones only, minus some. The data hold around 87,000 clones, with 70% to 90% observed a single time. Time point denoted: peripheral blood 6 weeks after treatment start. This sample comprised PBMCs, obtained around atezolizumab (anti-PD-L1) treatment. The origin of the receptors is a man aged 65 to 79 with urothelial cancer.

The chain uses TRBV5-4 and TRBJ2-7; D unclear. This CDR3 spans 13 amino acids. The ends were cut back, 5 bases at V and 4 bases at J, with 13 bases in the middle. CDR1 and CDR2 (germline): SGHNT, YYREEE (reference sequence). Here the CDR3 reads CASSFDTQYEQYF. The CDR3 region has the DNA TGTGCCAGCAGTTTTGACACACAATACGAGCAGTACTTC.

This clone was recorded only once. This sequence joins TRBV5-1 and TRBJ1-5; D gene uncertain. The germline V and J ends were trimmed by 0 bases and 5 bases, with 12 bases remaining between them. Looked up from germline, CDR1 is SGHRS and CDR2 is YFSETQ. CDR3 length equals 15 residues. In nucleotides, the CDR3 is TGCGCCAGCAGCTTGGATGGGTCCGGGGATCAGCCCCAGCATTTT. This gives the protein CASSLDGSGDQPQHF.

This clone was observed a few times. The chain recombines TRBV7-2 with TRBJ2-5; D is possibly TRBD2 (5 bases). Germline V gene sequence: CDR1 SGHTA, CDR2 FQGNSA. V was pared by 5 bases and J by 2 bases, with 15 bases between. CDR3 length: 15 amino acids. The CDR3: CASSPSVREQETQYF. The CDR3 region has the DNA TGTGCCAGCAGCCCATCCGTTCGGGAACAAGAGACCCAGTACTTC.

CDR3 coding DNA: TGTGCCAGCAGCCAAGGTAACCAACGAGCGGGAGAGGACGAGCAGTACTTC. Protein: CASSQGNQRAGEDEQYF. The chain recombines TRBV4-2 with TRBJ2-7; the match to TRBD2 covers 8 bases. Per the germline V gene, CDR1 is LGHNA and CDR2 is YNFKEQ. This CDR3 contains 17 residues. J lost 5 bases, V lost 1 base, and 13 bases had no gene match.

The chain joins TRBV6-6 to TRBJ2-2; 9 bases are a match to TRBD2. The CDR3 is made up of 15 amino acids. Germline V CDR1 and CDR2: MNHNY, SVGAGI (reference sequence). V lost 4 bases, J lost 5 bases, and 5 bases stayed unmatched. The CDR3 loop reads CASSLGGGETGELFF. In DNA, the CDR3 is TGTGCCAGCAGTTTGGGCGGGGGGGAAACCGGGGAGCTGTTTTTT.

V and J are TRBV18 and TRBJ1-5; 10 bases map to TRBD1. J was trimmed by 6 bases and V by 6 bases; bases with no gene match: 5. Per germline, CDR1 KGHSH and CDR2 LQKENI. The CDR3 is 14 residues long. This chain's CDR3 is CASSTGQGGQPQHF. The CDR3 coding sequence is TGTGCCAGCTCCACCGGACAGGGGGGTCAGCCCCAGCATTTT.

This clone was counted only a few times. The V gene is TRBV4-1, the J gene TRBJ1-2, with 7 bases that match TRBD1. V was clipped by 0 bases and J by 6 bases; unmatched bases: 4. Germline V gene sequence: CDR1 MGHRA, CDR2 YSYEKL. The CDR3 contains 14 residues. The CDR3 nucleotides are TGCGCCAGCAGCCAAGATAACAGGGGTGATGGCTACACCTTC. As protein: CASSQDNRGDGYTF.

CDR3 nucleotide sequence: TGTGCCAGCAGTGGGGCAGGGAACGATGGCTACACCTTC. Amino acid sequence: CASSGAGNDGYTF. V and J are TRBV6-1 and TRBJ1-2; D might be TRBD1 (5 bases). Per the germline V gene, CDR1 is MNHNS and CDR2 is SASEGT. This CDR3 spans 13 amino acids. V lost 4 bases and J 6 bases, leaving 12 bases between the germline ends.

The genes are TRBV5-1 and TRBJ2-3, with 11 bases aligning to TRBD2. This CDR3 contains 16 residues. V shed 4 bases, J shed 3 bases, and the junction held 7 bases outside the gene matches. Germline V lookup: CDR1 SGHRS, CDR2 YFSETQ. The CDR3 loop reads CASSSTSGGGTDTQYF. The CDR3 DNA reads as TGCGCCAGCAGCAGCACTAGCGGGGGTGGGACAGATACGCAGTATTTT.

The chain links TRBV28 to TRBJ1-4; 8 bases map to TRBD1. The junction had 4 bases not matched to a gene; V was cut back by 3 bases and J by 1 base. Germline V gene lookup returns CDR1 MDHEN and CDR2 SYDVKM. The CDR3 has 16 residues. In DNA form, the CDR3 reads TGTGCCAGCAGTTTCCAACAGGGGGAAACTAATGAAAAACTGTTTTTT. As protein: CASSFQQGETNEKLFF. Full variable domain (outside the CDR3, taken from reference TRBV28 and TRBJ1-4): DVKVTQSSRYLVKRTGEKVFLECVQDMDHENMFWYRQDPGLGLRLIYFSYDVKMKEKGDIPEGYSVSREKKERFSLILESASTNQTSMYLCASSFQQGETNEKLFFGSGTQLSVL.

The V gene is TRBV5-6, the J gene TRBJ2-3; D is undetermined. CDR1 and CDR2 (germline): SGHDT, YYEEEE. This CDR3 is built from 13 residues. V was clipped by 0 bases and J by 6 bases, with 8 bases between them. CDR3 amino acids: CASSLVRDDTQYF. The CDR3 coding sequence is TGTGCCAGCAGCTTGGTCCGCGATGATACGCAGTATTTT.

The chain couples TRBV5-1 to TRBJ1-6; 9 positions match TRBD1. Germline V gene data show CDR1 as SGHRS and CDR2 as YFSETQ. J was trimmed by 10 bases and V by 2 bases; bases with no gene match: 4. This CDR3 comprises 14 residues. The CDR3 is CASSFTGGESPLHF. The DNA of the CDR3 is TGCGCCAGCAGCTTCACAGGGGGCGAGTCACCCCTCCACTTT.

This sequence joins TRBV4-2 and TRBJ1-2, with TRBD1 identical over 8 bases. The germline V gene has CDR1 LGHNA and CDR2 YNFKEQ. CDR3 size: 14 residues. With 4 bases clipped from V and 2 bases from J, the junction kept 3 bases outside the gene matches. CDR3 loop: CASSPTGANYGYTF. The CDR3 nucleotides are TGTGCCAGCAGCCCGACAGGGGCCAACTATGGCTACACCTTC.

The V and J genes are TRBV4-3 and TRBJ2-7; the match to TRBD2 covers 8 bases. This CDR3 has 15 amino acids. Trimming cost V 1 base and J 3 bases; bases outside gene matches: 5. The germline CDR1 and CDR2 sequences are LGHNA and YSLEER. In nucleotides, the CDR3 is TGCGCCAGCAGCCAAGTGTTAGCGGGGAACTACGAGCAGTACTTC. Its translation is CASSQVLAGNYEQYF.

J is TRBJ1-3 and V is TRBV28, with a tentative D call TRBD1 (6 bases). The CDR3 is made up of 14 amino acids. Between the trimmed V and J ends, which lost 5 bases and 4 bases, there was a span of 12 bases. Germline values: CDR1 MDHEN, CDR2 SYDVKM. The CDR3: CASSSSQGGNTIYF. CDR3 nucleotide sequence: TGTGCCAGCAGTAGCTCTCAGGGGGGAAACACCATATATTTT.

This chain connects TRBV6-1 to TRBJ2-1; D is unclear. V shed 4 bases and J shed 3 bases, with 7 bases lying between them. This CDR3 is 13 amino acids long. Germline-derived CDR1 and CDR2 are MNHNS and SASEGT. DNA of the CDR3: TGTGCCAGCAGTGCCGAGGACTACAATGAGCAGTTCTTC. Protein sequence: CASSAEDYNEQFF.

The CDR3, as DNA: TGTGCCAGAAGCTGGACCCTGGACAGTTTCTACGAGCAGTACTTC. This codes for CARSWTLDSFYEQYF. The genes are TRBV5-3 and TRBJ2-7, with D possibly being TRBD1 (6 bases). TRBV5-3 is known as an ORF, though its function is uncertain. The V gene lost 3 bases and the J gene lost 3 bases, with 16 bases spanning the gap. This CDR3 has 15 amino acids.

The J gene is TRBJ1-5, the V gene TRBV30; a possible D gene is TRBD1 (6 bases). The V end lost 2 bases, the J end lost 6 bases, and 14 bases lay between the germline ends. The CDR3 runs to 14 residues. Germline V CDR1 and CDR2: GTSNPN, SVGIG (reference sequence). The CDR3 spells CAWSSTGSVQPQHF. Written as DNA, the CDR3 is TGTGCCTGGAGTTCAACAGGGTCGGTTCAGCCCCAGCATTTT.

The chain uses TRBV2 and TRBJ2-5; D may be TRBD1 (6 bases). Looked up from germline, CDR1 is SNHLY and CDR2 is FYNNEI. This CDR3 has 13 amino acids. V gave up 2 bases and J gave up 4 bases, with 8 bases separating them. Here the CDR3 reads CASSERRGETQYF. The CDR3 DNA sequence: TGTGCCAGCAGTGAACGCAGGGGAGAGACCCAGTACTTC.

This rearrangement joins TRBV19 to TRBJ2-7, with D possibly TRBD2 on 5 matching bases. This CDR3 has 14 amino acids. Between the trimmed V and J ends, which lost 3 bases and 1 base, there was a span of 10 bases. Germline V CDR1 and CDR2: LNHDA, SQIVND (reference sequence). Here the CDR3 reads CASSIGIRSYEQYF. The DNA of the CDR3 is TGTGCCAGTAGTATCGGGATCAGATCCTACGAGCAGTACTTC.

The V and J genes are TRBV29-1 and TRBJ2-1; 9 bases match TRBD2. This CDR3 has 14 residues. After removal of 6 bases from V and 8 bases from J, the junction contained 11 bases not matched to a gene. Germline lookup yields CDR1 SQVTM and CDR2 ANQGSEA. DNA for the CDR3: TGCAGCGTCCCGCCGGGCGGGGGGGGAGATGAGCAGTTCTTC. Protein sequence: CSVPPGGGGDEQFF.

V is TRBV4-3 and J is TRBJ1-3; maybe TRBD1 (6 bases). The V gene's germline CDR1 is LGHNA and CDR2 YSLEER. CDR3 size: 17 residues. Trimming cost V 1 base and J 2 bases, with 15 bases left between them. CDR3 protein: CASSQVSPGATGNTIYF. The CDR3 DNA sequence: TGCGCCAGCAGCCAAGTAAGTCCAGGGGCGACTGGAAACACCATATATTTT.

The sample holds a few counts of this clone. The chain combines TRBV9 with TRBJ2-2; TRBD2 matches at 7 bases. CDR3 size: 16 residues. Germline lookup yields CDR1 SGDLS and CDR2 YYNGEE. The junction had 6 bases not matched to a gene; V was cut back by 0 bases and J by 4 bases. For the CDR3, the DNA is TGTGCCAGCAGCGTAGTCGGGGGGAGCGGCACCGGGGAGCTGTTTTTT. Its protein product is CASSVVGGSGTGELFF.

This chain links TRBV4-1 with TRBJ2-1, with TRBD2 matching over 11 bases. V was pared by 1 base and J by 1 base, with 0 bases of the junction left unmatched. Germline V gene data show CDR1 as MGHRA and CDR2 as YSYEKL. CDR3 size: 16 residues. The CDR3 sequence: CASSQVAGGSYNEQFF. In DNA form, the CDR3 reads TGCGCCAGCAGCCAAGTAGCGGGAGGGTCCTACAATGAGCAGTTCTTC.

V is TRBV4-2 and J is TRBJ2-5; 8 positions agree with TRBD2. CDR3 size: 15 residues. CDR1 is LGHNA, CDR2 YNFKEQ, per germline. V lost 0 bases, J lost 3 bases, and 3 bases stayed unmatched. The CDR3 reads CASSQDSTSEETQYF. In DNA, the CDR3 is TGTGCCAGCAGCCAAGATTCGACTAGCGAAGAGACCCAGTACTTC.

The sample holds a few counts of this clone. V usage is TRBV6-5 and J usage is TRBJ2-7, with no clear D. Germline-derived CDR1 and CDR2 are MNHEY and SVGAGI. V was cut by 0 bases and J by 3 bases, with 12 bases left in between. The CDR3 is 15 residues long. The chain's CDR3 is CASSYSPYQNYEQYF. For the CDR3, the DNA is TGTGCCAGCAGTTACTCGCCGTACCAGAACTACGAGCAGTACTTC.

The gene calls are TRBV6-1 and TRBJ2-7; 8 bases match TRBD2. CDR3 length: 14 amino acids. Germline trimming cut 8 bases from V and 4 bases from J; bases unmatched to any gene: 10. Germline CDR1 is MNHNS and CDR2 is SASEGT. CDR3 region: CASVRDGLAYEQYF. The CDR3 DNA follows: TGTGCCAGCGTCAGGGACGGACTAGCATACGAGCAGTACTTC.

This clone was counted a single time. V gene TRBV5-1 combines with J gene TRBJ1-4; the match to TRBD1 covers 11 bases. The CDR3 covers 14 residues. Per the germline V gene, CDR1 is SGHRS and CDR2 is YFSETQ. Trimming took 5 bases from V and 8 from J; bases not matched to a gene: 5. The CDR3 spells CASRRGQGVEKLFF. As DNA, the CDR3 is TGCGCCAGCAGACGGGGACAGGGGGTGGAAAAACTGTTTTTT.

This clone occurred once. CDR3 DNA sequence: TGTGCCAGCAGCTCTTCCCGTGGGGGCGGAGAGACCCAGTACTTC. Amino acid sequence: CASSSSRGGGETQYF. The rearrangement uses TRBV7-2 and TRBJ2-5; weak D call: TRBD1 (6 bases). The CDR3 is 15 amino acids. Trimming stripped 4 bases from V and 4 bases from J, with 16 bases between. Germline V gene sequence: CDR1 SGHTA, CDR2 FQGNSA. The entire variable domain, with the rest obtained from reference TRBV7-2 and TRBJ2-5, is as follows: GAGVSQSPSNKVTEKGKDVELRCDPISGHTALYWYRQSLGQGLEFLIYFQGNSAPDKSGLPSDRFSAERTGGSVSTLTIQRTQQEDSAVYLCASSSSRGGGETQYFGPGTRLLVL.

The chain combines TRBV19 with TRBJ2-2; TRBD2 might be the D (6 bases). CDR1 is LNHDA and CDR2 is SQIVND in the germline V gene (reference sequence). Trimming took 11 bases from V and 6 from J, leaving 16 bases between them. CDR3 size: 13 residues. The CDR3 DNA follows: TGTGCCGCGGGGATTTATTCCTCCGGGGAGCTGTTTTTT. Translating it yields CAAGIYSSGELFF.